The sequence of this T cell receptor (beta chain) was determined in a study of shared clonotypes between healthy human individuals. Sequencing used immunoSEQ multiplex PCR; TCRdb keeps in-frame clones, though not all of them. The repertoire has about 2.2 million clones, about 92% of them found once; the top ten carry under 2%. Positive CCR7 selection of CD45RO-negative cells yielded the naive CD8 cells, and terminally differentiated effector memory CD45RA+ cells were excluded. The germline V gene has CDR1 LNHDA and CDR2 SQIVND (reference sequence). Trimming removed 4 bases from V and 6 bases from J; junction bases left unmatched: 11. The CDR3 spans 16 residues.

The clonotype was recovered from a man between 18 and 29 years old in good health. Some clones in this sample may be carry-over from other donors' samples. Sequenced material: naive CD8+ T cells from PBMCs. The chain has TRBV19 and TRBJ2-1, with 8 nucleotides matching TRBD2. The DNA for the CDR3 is TGTGCCAGTAGTAGGGCTAGCGGGCCCGGGGGCAATGAGCAGTTCTTC. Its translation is CASSRASGPGGNEQFF. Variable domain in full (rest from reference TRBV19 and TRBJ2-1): DGGITQSPKYLFRKEGQNVTLSCEQNLNHDAMYWYRQDPGQGLRLIYYSQIVNDFQKGDIAEGYSVSREKKESFPLTVTSAQKNPTAFYLCASSRASGPGGNEQFFGPGTRLTVL.